What follows are 13 T cell receptor beta chains derived from one specimen sequenced in a study of shared clonotypes between healthy human individuals. The assay was immunoSEQ multiplex PCR, and TCRdb's table has in-frame clones only and misses some. The sample records roughly 660,000 clones, 90% being singletons. The sequencing sample was made of memory CD8+ T cells from PBMCs. As to subset: CD45RO+ cells pooled with CCR7-negative TemRA cells. The receptors stem from a man aged 18 to 30 in good health. Some clones in this sample may be carry-over from other donors' samples.

The V gene is TRBV18, the J gene TRBJ2-5; TRBD2 agrees at 7 bases. V lost 0 bases to trimming and J lost 5 bases; unmatched junction nucleotides: 12. The CDR3 extends over 17 amino acids. Per the germline V gene, CDR1 is KGHSH and CDR2 is LQKENI. The CDR3 reads CASSPPYLAGVLETQYF. The CDR3 DNA follows: TGTGCCAGCTCACCACCGTATCTTGCGGGAGTGCTGGAGACCCAGTACTTC.

This chain uses TRBV7-8 with TRBJ2-7; D is unclear. The V and J ends lost 5 bases and 2 bases respectively, with 10 bases between them. Germline V gene sequence: CDR1 SGHVS, CDR2 FQNEAQ. The CDR3 consists of 13 residues. The CDR3 reads CASSGRMAYEQYF. The CDR3 DNA sequence: TGTGCCAGCAGCGGCCGGATGGCCTACGAGCAGTACTTC.

The V call is TRBV19, the J call TRBJ2-7; D is possibly TRBD1 or TRBD2 (5 bases each). Trimming cost V 1 base and J 9 bases, with 16 bases left between them. This CDR3 region has 14 residues. Looked up from germline, CDR1 is LNHDA and CDR2 is SQIVND (reference sequence). The DNA of the CDR3 is TGTGCCAGTAGTATAGCCGGGGACCTTATCATGCAGTACTTC. This codes for CASSIAGDLIMQYF.

The rearrangement links TRBV5-6 to TRBJ2-7, with D perhaps matching TRBD1 (5 bases). The CDR3 consists of 14 residues. The V end lost 2 bases, the J end lost 3 bases, and 12 bases lay between the germline ends. Germline-derived CDR1 and CDR2 are SGHDT and YYEEEE. CDR3 sequence (DNA): TGTGCCAGCAGCTTCGGACAAGACGACTACGAGCAGTACTTC. Translation: CASSFGQDDYEQYF.

The rearrangement links TRBV7-9 to TRBJ2-7; D possibly uses TRBD1 or TRBD2 (7 bases each). Trimming stripped 1 base from V and 1 base from J, with 20 bases between. Germline assignment: CDR1 SEHNR and CDR2 FQNEAQ (reference sequence). This CDR3 has 18 residues. CDR3 loop: CASSLGRNQGGSSYEQYF. The CDR3 region has the DNA TGTGCCAGCAGCTTAGGGAGGAACCAGGGGGGGAGTTCCTACGAGCAGTACTTC.

The chain combines TRBV6-6 with TRBJ2-1; the match to TRBD2 covers 9 bases. The CDR3 sequence is 15 residues long. CDR1 is MNHNY, CDR2 SVGAGI, per germline (reference sequence). The V gene end was trimmed by 5 bases and the J gene end by 4 bases; junction bases not matched to a gene: 6. The CDR3 is CASSPTSGFYNEQFF. CDR3 DNA sequence: TGTGCCAGCAGTCCGACTAGCGGTTTTTACAATGAGCAGTTCTTC.

The V gene is TRBV27, the J gene TRBJ2-1, with D possibly TRBD1 on 5 matching bases. The V and J ends lost 8 bases and 3 bases respectively, with 17 bases between them. CDR3 size: 15 residues. Germline V CDR1 and CDR2: MNHEY, SMNVEV (reference sequence). CDR3 amino acids: CASHSSLTVYNEQFF. The CDR3 nucleotides read TGTGCCAGCCACTCTTCCTTGACAGTCTACAATGAGCAGTTCTTC.

The chain carries TRBV9 and TRBJ2-7; 7 nucleotides match TRBD1. CDR3 length: 14 amino acids. V dropped 3 bases and J dropped 4; count of bases not matched to a gene: 7. Germline CDR1 and CDR2: SGDLS and YYNGEE. The CDR3 DNA reads as TGTGCCAGCAGCGGACAGGGCTGGGGGTACGAGCAGTACTTC. Translation gives CASSGQGWGYEQYF. Variable domain in full (rest from reference TRBV9 and TRBJ2-7): DSGVTQTPKHLITATGQRVTLRCSPRSGDLSVYWYQQSLDQGLQFLIQYYNGEERAKGNILERFSAQQFPDLHSELNLSSLELGDSALYFCASSGQGWGYEQYFGPGTRLTVT.

The chain links TRBV10-1 to TRBJ2-3, with TRBD1 matching over 9 bases. The V gene end was trimmed by 4 bases and the J gene end by 6 bases; junction bases not matched to a gene: 5. The germline V gene has CDR1 WNHNN and CDR2 SYGVQD (reference sequence). This CDR3 contains 14 residues. The CDR3 DNA reads as TGCGCCAGCAGTGGTACAGGGGGCGCGGATACGCAGTATTTT. This sequence encodes CASSGTGGADTQYF.

This clone came up many times. The V and J genes are TRBV5-6 and TRBJ2-2; TRBD2 agrees at 8 bases. Germline V lookup: CDR1 SGHDT, CDR2 YYEEEE. The CDR3 runs 16 residues. The J segment lost 5 bases and the V segment lost 0 bases, leaving 6 bases of the junction unmatched. The CDR3 nucleotides are TGTGCCAGCAGCTTGGCCCAAGCGGGAGCAACCGGGGAGCTGTTTTTT. Translating gives CASSLAQAGATGELFF.

This chain links TRBV10-3 with TRBJ1-1; the D is unclear. Looked up from germline, CDR1 is ENHRY and CDR2 is SYGVKD. Between the trimmed V and J ends, which lost 10 bases and 0 bases, there was a span of 12 bases. The CDR3 runs to 13 residues. In DNA, the CDR3 is TGTGCCAGCCACAGTGCCATGAACACTGAAGCTTTCTTT. As protein: CASHSAMNTEAFF.

The chain recombines TRBV7-9 with TRBJ2-7; tentatively, D is TRBD1 (6 bases). This CDR3 has 14 amino acids. In germline, CDR1 is SEHNR, CDR2 FQNEAQ (reference sequence). V lost 3 bases to trimming and J lost 2 bases, with 11 bases between them. This chain's CDR3 is CASSFEDRPYEQYF. The CDR3 DNA follows: TGTGCCAGCAGCTTTGAGGACAGACCCTACGAGCAGTACTTC.

The gene calls are TRBV27 and TRBJ2-7; TRBD2 agrees at 12 bases. J was trimmed by 4 bases and V by 7 bases; bases with no gene match: 8. The CDR3 runs to 15 residues. The V gene's germline CDR1 is MNHEY and CDR2 SMNVEV (reference sequence). CDR3: CASTELAGGPYEQYF. CDR3 in DNA: TGTGCCAGCACCGAACTAGCGGGAGGCCCGTACGAGCAGTACTTC.